Listed below are T cell receptor beta chains from one sample, sequenced in a study of T cells after yellow fever vaccination. TCRdb passed the 5' RACE reads through MiXCR, listing each CDR3 protein once. The profile shows around 100,000 distinct CDR3 sequences, roughly 5.8% of them singletons. The sample here was CD8+ T cells sorted from PBMCs, taken 10 days after the yellow fever booster vaccination. The receptors derive from a man aged 18 to 29 who received the YFV17D yellow fever vaccine. CDR3s include the opening cysteine and the closing phenylalanine or tryptophan. The order of the fields is V gene, D gene, clone size, J gene, CDR3 DNA, CDR3 protein. A D gene is named only where the DNA matches it firmly. Only part of the rows carry a size: once, few, many, or a class if the clone is expanded.

v_gene: TRBV11-2
d_gene: -
abundance: -
j_gene: TRBJ2-1
CDR3nt: TGTGCCAGCAGCGCCCGCCCGGCTTGGGTGAATGAGCAGTTCTTC
CDR3aa: CASSARPAWVNEQFF

v_gene: TRBV5-1
d_gene: -
abundance: few
j_gene: TRBJ2-2
CDR3nt: TGCGCCAGCAGTTCGAGGACCGGGGAGCTGTTTTTT
CDR3aa: CASSSRTGELFF

v_gene: TRBV9
d_gene: -
abundance: few
j_gene: TRBJ1-5
CDR3nt: TGTGCCAGCAGCGTGATTCTGGGACTCAATCAGCCCCAGCATTTT
CDR3aa: CASSVILGLNQPQHF

v_gene: TRBV4-3
d_gene: TRBD1
abundance: many
j_gene: TRBJ2-1
CDR3nt: TGCGCCAGCAGCCACTCCTTCCCGGGACAGGGCGTCAATGAGCAGTTCTTC
CDR3aa: CASSHSFPGQGVNEQFF

v_gene: TRBV9
d_gene: -
abundance: few
j_gene: TRBJ2-3
CDR3nt: TGTGCCAGCAGTGCCGCCAGTAGCACAGATACGCAGTATTTT
CDR3aa: CASSAASSTDTQYF

v_gene: TRBV19
d_gene: -
abundance: many
j_gene: TRBJ1-5
CDR3nt: TGTGCCAGTGTAGGCGTCACAGGGAGTTGGAATCAGCCCCAGCATTTT
CDR3aa: CASVGVTGSWNQPQHF

v_gene: TRBV12-3/TRBV12-4
d_gene: TRBD1
abundance: -
j_gene: TRBJ2-7
CDR3nt: TGTGCCAGCAGTCCGCGGACAGGGCCGCCCTACGAGCAGTACTTC
CDR3aa: CASSPRTGPPYEQYF

v_gene: TRBV7-9
d_gene: -
abundance: few
j_gene: TRBJ2-7
CDR3nt: TGTGCCAGCAGCTTTGCTTACGAGCAGTACTTC
CDR3aa: CASSFAYEQYF

v_gene: TRBV5-1
d_gene: TRBD1
abundance: many
j_gene: TRBJ2-7
CDR3nt: TGCGCCAGCAGCCCCCGGGACAGGGACTACGAGCAGTACTTC
CDR3aa: CASSPRDRDYEQYF

v_gene: TRBV27
d_gene: TRBD1
abundance: -
j_gene: TRBJ2-7
CDR3nt: TGTGCCAGCAAGGGACAGACGAGCTCCTACGAGCAGTACTTC
CDR3aa: CASKGQTSSYEQYF

v_gene: TRBV7-6
d_gene: -
abundance: -
j_gene: TRBJ2-1
CDR3nt: TGTGCCAGCAGCTTAGGTCCCGGTGGCAGGGCCTCCTACAATGAGCAGTTCTTC
CDR3aa: CASSLGPGGRASYNEQFF